The 16 T cell receptor beta chains below were found in one sample sequenced in a study of cytomegalovirus exposure and HLA in healthy donors. Assay: immunoSEQ multiplex PCR; the TCRdb copy retains only in-frame clones and omits some. The sample holds 55,000 to 85,000 clones, 94% seen once. Sequenced: PBMCs. Every receptor here comes from a woman aged 18-29 years in good health and CMV-seronegative.

The gene calls are TRBV10-3 and TRBJ1-2, with D tentatively TRBD1 (5 bases). Germline V gene sequence: CDR1 ENHRY, CDR2 SYGVKD. V was pared by 10 bases and J by 2 bases, with 11 bases between. The CDR3 is made up of 12 amino acids. CDR3 loop: CATRTGNYGYTF. DNA of the CDR3: TGTGCCACCCGCACAGGCAACTATGGCTACACCTTC.

This chain uses TRBV7-8 with TRBJ1-2; a weak D match, TRBD1 (5 bases). The germline V and J ends were trimmed by 1 base and 6 bases, with 9 bases remaining between them. The CDR3 runs to 13 residues. The germline CDR1 and CDR2 sequences are SGHVS and FQNEAQ. Here the CDR3 reads CASSLGAGDGYTF. DNA for the CDR3: TGTGCCAGCAGCTTAGGGGCGGGGGATGGCTACACCTTC.

This clone was recorded only once. This chain joins TRBV27 and TRBJ2-1; D call uncertain. Per the germline V gene, CDR1 is MNHEY and CDR2 is SMNVEV (reference sequence). V gave up 6 bases and J gave up 1 base, with 13 bases separating them. This CDR3 contains 15 residues. The CDR3 is CASRQDETSYNEQFF. The CDR3 nucleotides read TGTGCCAGCAGACAAGACGAGACATCCTACAATGAGCAGTTCTTC.

The chain links TRBV5-4 to TRBJ1-6; 11 bases are a match to TRBD1. The germline V gene has CDR1 SGHNT and CDR2 YYREEE (reference sequence). Trimming removed 0 bases from V and 4 bases from J; junction bases left unmatched: 3. The CDR3 is 17 amino acids. This chain's CDR3 is CASSLEGQGVYNSPLHF. In nucleotides, the CDR3 is TGTGCCAGCAGCTTGGAGGGACAGGGGGTATATAATTCACCCCTCCACTTT.

For the CDR3, the DNA is TGTGCCAGCAGTTTCGAGGGTAATGGCTACACCTTC. Translated, it gives CASSFEGNGYTF. V is TRBV28 and J is TRBJ1-2; no clear D. Looked up from germline, CDR1 is MDHEN and CDR2 is SYDVKM. V gave up 3 bases and J gave up 6 bases, with 8 bases separating them. The CDR3 covers 12 residues.

The J gene is TRBJ2-7, the V gene TRBV27; 7 nucleotides line up with TRBD1. V gave up 7 bases and J gave up 4 bases; unmatched junction bases: 4. Germline CDR1 reads MNHEY; CDR2 reads SMNVEV (reference sequence). The CDR3 contains 12 residues. The CDR3 DNA sequence: TGTGCCAGCAAGGGGACAGCATACGAGCAGTACTTC. Protein product: CASKGTAYEQYF.

The chain is built from TRBV10-1 and TRBJ2-3; perhaps TRBD1 as D (6 bases). The length of the CDR3 is 20 residues. V was pared by 3 bases and J by 0 bases, with 25 bases between. Germline-derived CDR1 and CDR2 are WNHNN and SYGVQD (reference sequence). CDR3 bases: TGCGCCAGCAGTGAATGTTTGGGGACACTAGTCCGTCCGAGCACAGATACGCAGTATTTT. Translation gives CASSECLGTLVRPSTDTQYF.

V gene TRBV18 combines with J gene TRBJ1-5; no definite D call. There are 13 residues in the CDR3. Germline CDR1 reads KGHSH; CDR2 reads LQKENI. V dropped 3 bases and J dropped 7 bases, with 10 bases sitting between them. The CDR3, as DNA: TGTGCCAGCTCACCCTGGGGAGAGCAGCCCCAGCATTTT. The encoded protein is CASSPWGEQPQHF.

V gene TRBV2 combines with J gene TRBJ2-3; 13 bases are shared with TRBD2. The germline V gene has CDR1 SNHLY and CDR2 FYNNEI. With 5 bases clipped from V and 3 bases from J, the junction kept 11 bases outside the gene matches. The CDR3 has 18 residues. For the CDR3, the DNA is TGTGCCAGCAGTTCAACCCGGACTAGCGGGGGAGTAACAGATACGCAGTATTTT. Its translation: CASSSTRTSGGVTDTQYF.

The chain carries TRBV2 and TRBJ1-5; D may be TRBD1 (6 bases). V lost 8 bases to trimming and J lost 0 bases, with 11 bases between them. Germline assignment: CDR1 SNHLY and CDR2 FYNNEI. The CDR3 sequence is 14 residues long. The CDR3 protein is CASATGNSNQPQHF. The CDR3, as DNA: TGTGCCAGCGCTACAGGGAATAGCAATCAGCCCCAGCATTTT.

This chain connects TRBV11-3 to TRBJ1-2; D not certain. The germline V gene encodes CDR1 SGHNT and CDR2 YENEEA. Trimming took off 0 bases at V and 7 bases at J, with 12 bases between the two ends. This CDR3 spans 14 amino acids. The CDR3: CASSLDLGFCGYTF. The CDR3 DNA sequence: TGTGCCAGCAGCTTAGATTTGGGCTTCTGTGGCTACACCTTC. The full variable domain, with the rest looked up from reference TRBV11-3 and TRBJ1-2, is EAGVVQSPRYKIIEKKQPVAFWCNPISGHNTLYWYLQNLGQGPELLIRYENEEAVDDSQLPKDRFSAERLKGVDSTLKIQPAELGDSAVYLCASSLDLGFCGYTFGSGTRLTVV.

The gene calls are TRBV7-9 and TRBJ1-4, with unresolved D. The CDR3 loop spans 14 amino acids. Looked up from germline, CDR1 is SEHNR and CDR2 is FQNEAQ (reference sequence). V was trimmed by 5 bases and J by 8 bases, leaving 15 bases between them. CDR3 in amino acids: CASSLPGDAEKLFF. CDR3 sequence (DNA): TGTGCCAGCAGCCTCCCAGGTGATGCCGAAAAACTGTTTTTT.

As concerns this clone: In the same sample, other DNA sequences code for this CDR3. V is TRBV7-3 and J is TRBJ2-3; TRBD2 matches 11 bases. Looked up from germline, CDR1 is SGHTA and CDR2 is FQGTGA. The CDR3 consists of 15 residues. The ends lost 3 bases at V and 2 bases at J; junction bases unmatched: 1. The DNA for the CDR3 is TGTGCCAGCAGCTTGACTAGCGGGGTCACAGATACGCAGTATTTT. This encodes CASSLTSGVTDTQYF. Variable domain in full (rest from reference TRBV7-3 and TRBJ2-3): GAGVSQTPSNKVTEKGKYVELRCDPISGHTALYWYRQSLGQGPEFLIYFQGTGAADDSGLPNDRFFAVRPEGSVSTLKIQRTERGDSAVYLCASSLTSGVTDTQYFGPGTRLTVL.

The V gene is TRBV7-2, the J gene TRBJ2-1, with 8 bases aligning to TRBD2. Germline-derived CDR1 and CDR2 are SGHTA and FQGNSA. J gave up 7 bases and V 5 bases, and 13 bases lay outside the gene matches. The CDR3 length is 16 residues. CDR3 amino acids: CASSLRRGLGVNEQFF. In DNA form, the CDR3 reads TGTGCCAGCAGCCTCAGGAGGGGACTAGGGGTGAATGAGCAGTTCTTC.

This rearrangement joins TRBV15 to TRBJ1-4; no firm D call. The ends were cut back, 0 bases at V and 7 bases at J, with 12 bases in the middle. The germline gives CDR1 LNHNV, CDR2 YYDKDF (reference sequence). The CDR3 has 15 amino acids. The CDR3 is CATSRDPGEGEKLFF. In nucleotides, the CDR3 is TGTGCCACCAGCAGAGATCCGGGTGAGGGTGAAAAACTGTTTTTT.

This rearrangement joins TRBV13 to TRBJ2-7; D gene ambiguous. From germline, CDR1 is PRHDT and CDR2 FYEKMQ (reference sequence). The germline V and J ends were trimmed by 0 bases and 3 bases, with 9 bases remaining between them. This CDR3 comprises 14 residues. In DNA, the CDR3 is TGTGCCAGCAGCTTAGGCCCTCGAGACTACGAGCAGTACTTC. This translates into CASSLGPRDYEQYF. Based on the CDR3 plus reference TRBV13 and TRBJ2-7, the full variable domain is AAGVIQSPRHLIKEKRETATLKCYPIPRHDTVYWYQQGPGQDPQFLISFYEKMQSDKGSIPDRFSAQQFSDYHSELNMSSLELGDSALYFCASSLGPRDYEQYFGPGTRLTVT.